Listed here are 15 T cell receptor beta chains from one sample, sequenced in a study of read filtering for tumor transcriptome and immune sequencing. Molecular barcoded adaptors covering alpha/delta and beta/gamma chains were used on roughly 370 ng RNA. MiXCR, run by TCRdb on the reads, gives a single entry per CDR3 protein. The table shows roughly 68,000 distinct CDR3 sequences, with roughly 13% occurring only once. Source material: a population of CD138-negative cells sorted from bone marrow. All receptors derive from a donor at least 40 years old with multiple myeloma.

As for this clonotype: A far larger clone is only one base removed, so a read error is likely. The rearrangement links TRBV4-2 to TRBJ2-1; 7 bases fit TRBD1. Germline lookup yields CDR1 LGHNA and CDR2 YNFKEQ. The CDR3 is made up of 15 amino acids. The DNA for the CDR3 is TGTGCCAGCAGCCCTCCACGGACAGGCGGCCATGAGCAGTGCTTC. Translated: CASSPPRTGGHEQCF.

Ten or more counts support this clonotype. The chain links TRBV29-1 to TRBJ2-3; D gene ambiguous. The CDR3 is 12 amino acids. The germline CDR1 and CDR2 sequences are SQVTM and ANQGSEA. V dropped 3 bases and J dropped 5 bases, with 9 bases sitting between them. The CDR3 DNA sequence: TGCAGCGTTGAGGCAATGGGAGATACGCAGTATTTT. It codes for CSVEAMGDTQYF.

Of note for this clonotype: A clone one base away is much larger, so this may be a read error. The chain joins TRBV10-3 to TRBJ2-7, with D perhaps matching TRBD1 (6 bases). This CDR3 contains 13 residues. Per the germline V gene, CDR1 is ENHRY and CDR2 is SYGVKD. V shed 2 bases and J shed 6 bases, with 11 bases lying between them. In nucleotides, the CDR3 is TGTGCCATCAGTGAGAACAGGGTGAGCGAGCAGTACTTC. Translated, it gives CAISENRVSEQYF.

This clonotype has a handful of counts. The rearrangement joins TRBV12-3 or TRBV12-4 to TRBJ2-2, with 8 bases aligning to TRBD1. Trimming took 8 bases from V and 0 from J; bases not matched to a gene: 5. This CDR3 region has 15 residues. The CDR3 is CASGQGAANTGELFF. CDR3 coding DNA: TGTGCCAGCGGCCAGGGGGCAGCGAACACCGGGGAGCTGTTTTTT.

As to this clonotype: This may stem from a read error, because a much larger clone lies one nucleotide away. The V and J genes are TRBV15 and TRBJ1-5; 7 bases are a match to TRBD1. The CDR3 totals 15 residues. Germline V lookup: CDR1 LNHNV, CDR2 YYDKDF (reference sequence). Here the CDR3 reads CAASRGRGINQPQHF. Written as DNA, the CDR3 is TGTGCCGCCAGCAGAGGCAGGGGGATCAATCAGCCCCAGCATTTT. Using reference TRBV15 and TRBJ1-5 for the parts outside the CDR3, the full variable domain is DAMVIQNPRYQVTQFGKPVTLSCSQTLNHNVMYWYQQKSSQAPKLLFHYYDKDFNNEADTPDNFQSRRPNTSFCFLDIRSPGLGDTAMYLCAASRGRGINQPQHFGDGTRLSIL.

In its sample, this clonotype was seen a few times. The rearrangement joins TRBV2 to TRBJ1-5; D ambiguous. V dropped 4 bases and J dropped 0 bases, with 10 bases sitting between them. Germline CDR1 SNHLY, CDR2 FYNNEI. The CDR3 runs 15 residues. CDR3 DNA sequence: TGTGCCAGCAGTGTGGGCAGCTATAGCAATCAGCCCCAGCATTTT. Protein: CASSVGSYSNQPQHF.

This clonotype was counted at least ten times. The V and J genes are TRBV20-1 and TRBJ2-7; D is unresolved. CDR3 length: 13 amino acids. The V end was cut by 2 bases, the J end by 3 bases, with 11 bases between. Germline CDR1 and CDR2: DFQATT and SNEGSKA (reference sequence). CDR3 DNA sequence: TGCAGTGCTAGAAACCCCCAAATCTACGAGCAGTACTTC. This sequence encodes CSARNPQIYEQYF.

In its sample, this clonotype was seen many times. The chain uses TRBV28 and TRBJ2-3; TRBD2 aligns across 7 bases. The CDR3 is made up of 14 amino acids. V shed 6 bases and J 5 bases; nucleotides not matched to a gene: 8. From germline, CDR1 is MDHEN and CDR2 SYDVKM. DNA for the CDR3: TGTGCCAGCAGACGCGGGAGTGTAGGAGATACGCAGTATTTT. Its translation: CASRRGSVGDTQYF.

This clonotype appeared many times. The chain links TRBV18 to TRBJ1-1; maybe TRBD1 (6 bases). CDR1 and CDR2 (germline): KGHSH, LQKENI. This CDR3 spans 16 amino acids. Trimming removed 2 bases at V and 4 bases at J, with 17 bases between. The CDR3 spells CASSPSVLQGVTEAFF. Here the CDR3 DNA reads TGTGCCAGCTCACCATCCGTACTACAGGGAGTCACTGAAGCTTTCTTT.

This clonotype was detected a few times. A read error may be the cause here, since a much bigger clone is one base away. The conserved phenylalanine or tryptophan is not found at the CDR3 terminus, so this likely reflects a read error. The gene calls are TRBV5-6 and TRBJ2-1; tentative D call: TRBD2 (5 bases). Trimming left V 0 bases short and J 8 bases short, with 12 bases between. This CDR3 has 14 residues. CDR1 SGHDT and CDR2 YYEEEE come from the germline V gene. The CDR3 coding sequence is TGTGCCAGCAGCTTGGCCGGACTCACCCATGAGCAGTTCATC. It translates to CASSLAGLTHEQFI.

This clonotype came up many times. V is TRBV7-2 and J is TRBJ1-1; D not resolved. The CDR3 is made up of 15 amino acids. V dropped 1 base and J dropped 1 base, with 10 bases sitting between them. Germline CDR1 and CDR2: SGHTA and FQGNSA. In nucleotides, the CDR3 is TGTGCCAGCAGCTTAGGCCACTCACGGAACACTGAAGCTTTCTTT. It specifies CASSLGHSRNTEAFF.

Ten or more counts support this clonotype. The chain carries TRBV28 and TRBJ2-5; the match to TRBD2 covers 7 bases. The trim removed 6 bases at V and 5 bases at J, leaving 12 bases unmatched. In germline, CDR1 is MDHEN, CDR2 SYDVKM. The CDR3 consists of 15 residues. The CDR3 spells CASSFRGGRGETQYF. In DNA, the CDR3 is TGTGCCAGCAGCTTTCGGGGCGGGAGAGGGGAGACCCAGTACTTC.

Note on this clonotype: Germline is not matched at one junction end, which may reflect a read error. The chain links TRBV7-8 to TRBJ2-1; D is unclear. This CDR3 is 13 amino acids long. Germline values: CDR1 SGHVS, CDR2 FQNEAQ. CDR3 coding DNA: TGTGCCAGCAGCCTTCCCACTTTGGATGAGCGGTTCTTC. It specifies CASSLPTLDERFF.

This chain uses TRBV3-1 with TRBJ2-1; 9 bases are shared with TRBD2. J lost 2 bases, V lost 4 bases, and 6 bases had no gene match. Germline CDR1 is LGHDT and CDR2 is YNNKEL (reference sequence). The CDR3 loop spans 16 amino acids. The CDR3 region is CASSPPGLATYNEQFF. CDR3 in DNA: TGTGCCAGCAGCCCACCGGGACTAGCTACCTACAATGAGCAGTTCTTC.

This clonotype was picked up many times. The chain carries TRBV18 and TRBJ2-7; 7 bases map to TRBD2. CDR3 length equals 18 residues. Germline loops: CDR1 KGHSH, CDR2 LQKENI. J was trimmed by 2 bases and V by 4 bases; bases with no gene match: 17. The CDR3 nucleotides are TGTGCCAGCTCACAACATAGGGACTACCGCGCCACTGCCTACGAGCAGTACTTC. It codes for CASSQHRDYRATAYEQYF.